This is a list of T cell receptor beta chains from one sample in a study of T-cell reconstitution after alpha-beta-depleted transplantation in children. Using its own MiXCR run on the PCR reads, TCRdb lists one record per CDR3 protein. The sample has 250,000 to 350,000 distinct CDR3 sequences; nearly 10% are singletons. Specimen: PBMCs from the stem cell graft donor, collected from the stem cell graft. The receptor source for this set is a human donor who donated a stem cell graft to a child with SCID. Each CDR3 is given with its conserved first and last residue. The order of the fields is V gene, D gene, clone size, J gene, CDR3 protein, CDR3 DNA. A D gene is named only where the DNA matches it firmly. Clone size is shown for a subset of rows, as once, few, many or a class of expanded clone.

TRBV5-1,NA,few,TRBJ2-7,CASSWTDLVYEQYF,TGCGCCAGCAGCTGGACAGACCTTGTCTACGAGCAGTACTTC
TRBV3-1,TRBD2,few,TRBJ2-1,CASSLGLAYEQFF,TGTGCCAGCAGCCTGGGACTAGCCTATGAGCAGTTCTTC
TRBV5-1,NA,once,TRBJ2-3,CASSLVEDTQYF,TGCGCCAGCAGCTTGGTGGAGGATACGCAGTATTTT
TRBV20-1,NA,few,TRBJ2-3,CSASSLALPSTDTQYF,TGCAGTGCTAGCTCACTAGCTCTACCATCCACAGATACGCAGTATTTT
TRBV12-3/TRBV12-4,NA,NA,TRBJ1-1,CASSLGGERSEAFF,TGTGCCAGCAGTTTAGGCGGGGAGAGATCTGAAGCTTTCTTT
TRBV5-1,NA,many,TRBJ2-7,CASSSTYEQYF,TGTGCCAGCAGTTCCACCTACGAGCAGTACTTC
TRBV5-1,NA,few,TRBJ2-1,CASSASRDPWVSNEQFF,TGCGCCAGCAGCGCTTCCAGGGACCCATGGGTCAGCAATGAGCAGTTCTTC
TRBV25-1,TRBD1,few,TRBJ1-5,CASSAQGASNQPQHF,TGTGCCAGCAGTGCACAGGGGGCAAGCAATCAGCCCCAGCATTTT
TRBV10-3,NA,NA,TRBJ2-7,CAISESQGTYEQYF,TGTGCCATCAGTGAGTCACAGGGCACGTACGAGCAGTACTTC
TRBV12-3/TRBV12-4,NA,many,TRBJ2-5,CASRFGTNQETQYF,TGTGCCAGCAGATTCGGGACAAACCAAGAGACCCAGTACTTC
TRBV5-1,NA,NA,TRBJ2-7,CASWDTSYEQYF,TGCGCCAGCTGGGACACCTCCTACGAGCAGTACTTC
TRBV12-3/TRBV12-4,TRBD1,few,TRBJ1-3,CASSRDRGGNTIYF,TGTGCCAGCAGCAGAGACAGGGGTGGAAACACCATATATTTT
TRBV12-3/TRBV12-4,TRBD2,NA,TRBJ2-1,CASSLIAGAHNEQFF,TGTGCCAGCAGTTTAATAGCGGGGGCCCACAATGAGCAGTTCTTC
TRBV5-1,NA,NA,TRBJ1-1,CASGRNFAGTEAFF,TGCGCCAGCGGCCGAAACTTTGCGGGAACTGAAGCTTTCTTT
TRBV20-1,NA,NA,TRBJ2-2,CSARNRGSTGELFF,TGCAGTGCTAGGAATCGTGGGTCCACCGGGGAGCTGTTTTTT
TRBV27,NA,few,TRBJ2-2,CASSFSSYGELFF,TGTGCCAGCAGTTTCTCCAGTTACGGGGAGCTGTTTTTT
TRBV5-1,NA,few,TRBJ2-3,CASREWSTSTDTQYF,TGCGCCAGCAGGGAGTGGTCTACTAGCACAGATACGCAGTATTTT
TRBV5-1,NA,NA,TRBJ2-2,CASHRDGGPGELFF,TGCGCCAGTCACCGGGACGGAGGCCCCGGGGAGCTGTTTTTT
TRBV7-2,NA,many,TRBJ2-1,CASSLDTGRYNEQFF,TGTGCCAGCAGCTTAGACACGGGGCGGTACAATGAGCAGTTCTTC
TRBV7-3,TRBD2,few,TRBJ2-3,CASSLNPTGAGGRSDTQYF,TGTGCCAGCAGCTTAAACCCCACCGGGGCGGGGGGTAGATCAGATACGCAGTATTTT
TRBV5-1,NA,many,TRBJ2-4,CASREGLAKNIQYF,TGCGCCAGCAGAGAAGGGCTAGCCAAAAACATTCAGTACTTC
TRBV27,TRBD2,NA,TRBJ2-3,CASSSSAGITTDTQYF,TGTGCCAGCAGTTCCTCAGCGGGGATCACCACAGATACGCAGTATTTT
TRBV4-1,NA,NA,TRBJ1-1,CASSQEGRMNTEAFF,TGCGCCAGCAGCCAAGAAGGGAGGATGAACACTGAAGCTTTCTTT
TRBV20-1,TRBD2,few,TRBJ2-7,CSAELAGGLYEQYF,TGCAGTGCCGAACTAGCGGGGGGATTATACGAGCAGTACTTC
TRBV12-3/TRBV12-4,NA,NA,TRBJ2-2,CASSPNFGELFF,TGTGCCAGCAGCCCCAATTTCGGGGAGCTGTTTTTT
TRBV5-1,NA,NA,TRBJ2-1,CASSLASHEQFF,TGCGCCAGCAGCTTGGCGTCCCATGAGCAGTTCTTC
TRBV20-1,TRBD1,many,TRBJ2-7,CSAPGTGAVEQYF,TGCAGTGCTCCCGGGACAGGAGCCGTCGAGCAGTACTTC
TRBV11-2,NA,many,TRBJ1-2,CASSLDPSRSRGYTF,TGTGCCAGCAGCTTAGACCCTAGCAGGTCGCGGGGCTACACCTTC
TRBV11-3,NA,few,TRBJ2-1,CASSFPDRANEQFF,TGTGCCAGCAGCTTCCCCGACAGAGCTAATGAGCAGTTCTTC